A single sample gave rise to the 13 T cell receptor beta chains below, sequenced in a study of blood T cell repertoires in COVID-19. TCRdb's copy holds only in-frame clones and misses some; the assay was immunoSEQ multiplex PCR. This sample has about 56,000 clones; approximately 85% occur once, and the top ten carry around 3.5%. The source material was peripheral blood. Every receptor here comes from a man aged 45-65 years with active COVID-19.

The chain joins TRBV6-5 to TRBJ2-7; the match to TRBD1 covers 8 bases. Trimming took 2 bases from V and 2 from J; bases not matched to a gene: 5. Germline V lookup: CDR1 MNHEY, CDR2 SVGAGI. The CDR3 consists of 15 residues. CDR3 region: CASSYRQGPTYEQYF. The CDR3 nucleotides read TGTGCCAGCAGTTACCGACAGGGGCCAACCTACGAGCAGTACTTC.

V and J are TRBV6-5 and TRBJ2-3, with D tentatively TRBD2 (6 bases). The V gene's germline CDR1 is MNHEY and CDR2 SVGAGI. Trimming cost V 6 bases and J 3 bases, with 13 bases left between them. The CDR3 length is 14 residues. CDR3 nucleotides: TGTGCCAGCAGGCACCTCGGAGGGACAGATACGCAGTATTTT. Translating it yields CASRHLGGTDTQYF.

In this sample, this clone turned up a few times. CDR3 coding DNA: TGTGCCAGTAAAATAGTTGCGGTTGGTCAGCCCCAGCATTTT. Protein product: CASKIVAVGQPQHF. The chain recombines TRBV19 with TRBJ1-5; D gene ambiguous. With 7 bases removed from V and 6 bases from J, the gap between germline ends came to 16 bases. The CDR3 has 14 amino acids. Germline V CDR1 and CDR2: LNHDA, SQIVND (reference sequence).

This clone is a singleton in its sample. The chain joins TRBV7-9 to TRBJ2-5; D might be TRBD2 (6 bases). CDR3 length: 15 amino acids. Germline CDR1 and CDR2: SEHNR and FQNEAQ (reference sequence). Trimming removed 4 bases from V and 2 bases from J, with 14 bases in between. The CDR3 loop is CASSSPGRGQETQYF. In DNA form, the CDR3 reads TGTGCCAGCAGCTCCCCCGGCCGGGGGCAAGAGACCCAGTACTTC.

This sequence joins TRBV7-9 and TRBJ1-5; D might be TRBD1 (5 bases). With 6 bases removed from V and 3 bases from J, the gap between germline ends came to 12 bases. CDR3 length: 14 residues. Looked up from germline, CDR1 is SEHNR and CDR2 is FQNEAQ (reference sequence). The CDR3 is CASSGGLDNQPQHF. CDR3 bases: TGTGCCAGCAGTGGGGGGTTGGACAATCAGCCCCAGCATTTT. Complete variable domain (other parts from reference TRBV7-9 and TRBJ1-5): DTGVSQNPRHKITKRGQNVTFRCDPISEHNRLYWYRQTLGQGPEFLTYFQNEAQLEKSRLLSDRFSAERPKGSFSTLEIQRTEQGDSAMYLCASSGGLDNQPQHFGDGTRLSIL.

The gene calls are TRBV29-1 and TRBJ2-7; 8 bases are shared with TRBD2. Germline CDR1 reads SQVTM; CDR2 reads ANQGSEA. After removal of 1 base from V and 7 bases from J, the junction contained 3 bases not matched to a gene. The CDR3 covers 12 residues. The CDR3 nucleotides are TGCAGCGTTGAAGTAACTAGCGGAGAGCAGTACTTC. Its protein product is CSVEVTSGEQYF.

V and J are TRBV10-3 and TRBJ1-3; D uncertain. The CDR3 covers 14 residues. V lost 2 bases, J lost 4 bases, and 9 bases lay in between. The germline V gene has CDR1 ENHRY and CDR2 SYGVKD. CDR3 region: CAISEPEAGNTIYF. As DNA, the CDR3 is TGTGCCATCAGTGAGCCAGAGGCCGGAAACACCATATATTTT.

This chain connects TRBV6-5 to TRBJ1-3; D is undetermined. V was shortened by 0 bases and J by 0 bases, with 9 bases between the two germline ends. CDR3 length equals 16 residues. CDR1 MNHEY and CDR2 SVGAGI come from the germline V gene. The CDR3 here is CASSYSPANSGNTIYF. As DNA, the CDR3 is TGTGCCAGCAGTTACTCACCAGCGAACTCTGGAAACACCATATATTTT.

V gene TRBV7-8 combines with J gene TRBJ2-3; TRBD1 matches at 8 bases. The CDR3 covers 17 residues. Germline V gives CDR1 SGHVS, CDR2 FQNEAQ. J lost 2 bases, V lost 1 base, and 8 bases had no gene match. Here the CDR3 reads CASSLDAGGGPTDTQYF. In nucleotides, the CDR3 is TGTGCCAGCAGCTTAGACGCAGGGGGCGGACCCACAGATACGCAGTATTTT.

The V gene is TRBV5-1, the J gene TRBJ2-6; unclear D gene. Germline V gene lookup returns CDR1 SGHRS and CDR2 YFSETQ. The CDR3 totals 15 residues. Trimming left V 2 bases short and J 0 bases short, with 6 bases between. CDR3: CASSFGRSGANVLTF. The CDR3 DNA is TGCGCCAGCAGCTTCGGTCGCTCTGGGGCCAACGTCCTGACTTTC.

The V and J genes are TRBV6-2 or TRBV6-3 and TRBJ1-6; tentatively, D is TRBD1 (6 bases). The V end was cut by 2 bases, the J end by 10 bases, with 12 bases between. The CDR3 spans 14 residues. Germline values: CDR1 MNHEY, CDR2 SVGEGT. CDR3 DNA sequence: TGTGCCAGCAGTTACAGGGGGTCGGGATCACCCCTCCACTTT. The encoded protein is CASSYRGSGSPLHF.

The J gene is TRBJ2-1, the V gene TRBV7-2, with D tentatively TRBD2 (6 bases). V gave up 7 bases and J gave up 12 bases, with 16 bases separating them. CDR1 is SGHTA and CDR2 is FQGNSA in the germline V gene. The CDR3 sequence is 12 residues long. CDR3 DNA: TGTGCCAGCACTTTGGGTGGGGGGTGGCAGTTCTTC. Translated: CASTLGGGWQFF.

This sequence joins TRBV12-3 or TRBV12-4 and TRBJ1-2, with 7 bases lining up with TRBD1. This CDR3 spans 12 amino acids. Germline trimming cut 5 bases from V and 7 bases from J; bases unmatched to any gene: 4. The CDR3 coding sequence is TGTGCCAGCAGTCCCGGGACAGCTGGCTACACCTTC. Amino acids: CASSPGTAGYTF.